This T cell receptor (beta chain) derives from a study of graft-versus-host responses after intestinal transplantation. Study background: Anti-thymocyte globulin induction was given to all recipients, followed by tacrolimus and steroids for around three years.

Notes on the study in general: Allografts from individuals with graft-donor T cell macrochimerism displayed high graft-versus-host to host-versus-graft clonal ratios. Detected in recipient marrow were GvH clones, some of which were first observed in ileum or blood. With peak circulating GvH clone levels came an association with early post-transplant HvG declines.

The CDR3 length is 13 residues. Germline CDR1 MNHNY, CDR2 SVGAGI (reference sequence). V was clipped by 2 bases and J by 7 bases; unmatched bases: 3. About this clone itself: The antigen is undetermined.

Profiled with immunoSEQ multiplex PCR; TCRdb holds only in-frame clones, not every one. In the table there are about 85,000 clones, roughly 85% of which are singletons. The chain is built from TRBV6-6 and TRBJ2-5; TRBD1 matches 8 bases. This receptor was taken from a human donor who received an intestinal transplant. This specimen consisted of unstimulated CD4+ T cells sorted from spleen or lymph node cells, obtained before intestinal transplant. The CDR3 sequence is CASSYTTGGTQYF. The CDR3 DNA reads as TGTGCCAGCAGTTACACCACAGGGGGGACCCAGTACTTC.